This T cell receptor (beta chain) was identified in a study of T cell clonotyping in hematopoietic cell transplantation. Overall study: Recipients' pretransplant samples followed cytoreduction.

Regarding time point: recipient sample about 28 days before transplant, after cytoreduction. Blood collection times were about day -28 and days 30, 100, 180 posttransplant. This clone was recorded once. Its target is unknown. With V trimmed by 5 bases and J by 3 bases, 12 bases remained unmatched. The CDR3 is 17 amino acids. CDR1 LGHNA and CDR2 YSLEER come from the germline V gene. Here immunoSEQ multiplex PCR was the method, and the copy in TCRdb shows in-frame clones only, minus some. The data hold roughly 16,000 clones, with 93% observed a single time. Study observations and caveats: After transplant, recipient diversity fell while pathologically expanded clonotypes grew through day 180.

The chain links TRBV4-3 to TRBJ1-4; 7 nucleotides agree with TRBD1. This material consisted of peripheral blood mononuclear cells, taken before stem cell transplant. The source of this sequence is a young man with biphenotypic leukemia. Some clones in this sample may be carry-over from other donors' samples. This CDR3 is CASSTSLTGAPNEKLFF. The CDR3 nucleotides read TGCGCCAGCAGCACAAGCTTAACAGGGGCACCTAATGAAAAACTGTTTTTT.